These 15 T cell receptor beta chains originate from one sample sequenced in a study of blood T cells in healthy people across ages (dated by TCRdb to between 2014 and 2017). Libraries came from 5' RACE. Instrument on record: Illumina HiSeq 2500. The second PCR ran for about 7 to 11 cycles and used a J-beta primer mix along with a sample-barcoded 5' primer. TCRdb reanalyzed the raw reads on its own, using fastp at Q25 for trimming and MiXCR for clone calling, and kept in-frame beta chains. For every CDR3 protein sequence, its rows merge into one entry that carries the most common genes and DNA. Within this sample are just under 900,000 distinct CDR3 sequences, with 29% of them counted one time only. The top ten clonotypes cover roughly 17% of the sample. The sample was blood. All receptors derive from an elderly woman in good health.

This clonotype has a handful of counts. CDR3 nucleotides: TGTGCCAGCAGCTTAGATTGGGGCCTATCCACTGAAGCTTTCTTT. Encoded protein: CASSLDWGLSTEAFF. The chain is built from TRBV7-9 and TRBJ1-1; possible D gene TRBD1, 5 bases. CDR1 SEHNR and CDR2 FQNEAQ come from the germline V gene (reference sequence). The CDR3 is 15 amino acids. Trimming pared 1 base from V and 4 bases from J, leaving 13 bases between.

V gene TRBV7-2 combines with J gene TRBJ1-1; TRBD1 agrees at 8 bases. The junction had 10 bases not matched to a gene; V was cut back by 3 bases and J by 4 bases. The CDR3 sequence is 16 residues long. The germline V gene has CDR1 SGHTA and CDR2 FQGNSA. CDR3: CASSFGGQASGTEAFF. DNA for the CDR3: TGTGCCAGCAGCTTTGGGGGACAGGCATCAGGCACTGAAGCTTTCTTT. The variable domain in full, completed from reference TRBV7-2 and TRBJ1-1, reads GAGVSQSPSNKVTEKGKDVELRCDPISGHTALYWYRQSLGQGLEFLIYFQGNSAPDKSGLPSDRFSAERTGGSVSTLTIQRTQQEDSAVYLCASSFGGQASGTEAFFGQGTRLTVV.

Of note for this clonotype: A much larger clone lies one base from this, so it may be a read error. The chain carries TRBV5-1 and TRBJ2-7, with 7 bases that match TRBD2. The J call may be in error: the DNA end matches TRBJ2-5 better. Germline V lookup: CDR1 SGHRS, CDR2 YFSETQ. This CDR3 region has 16 residues. The CDR3 loop is CASSSGTIGGRETQYF. As DNA, the CDR3 is TGCGCCAGCAGCTCGGGAACTATCGGGGGGAGAGAGACCCAGTACTTC.

To note about this clonotype: Just one base apart from a much larger clone, this may be a read error. V and J are TRBV6-5 and TRBJ1-2; D perhaps matches TRBD1 (6 bases). V gave up 2 bases and J gave up 12 bases, with 16 bases separating them. There are 13 residues in the CDR3. Looked up from germline, CDR1 is MNHEY and CDR2 is SVGAGI. The chain's CDR3 is CASSYNRVNGHTF. CDR3 in DNA: TGTGCCAGCAGTTACAACAGGGTGAACGGCCACACCTTC.

This clonotype was seen repeatedly, ten times or more. V is TRBV7-2 and J is TRBJ1-2, with unresolved D. Looked up from germline, CDR1 is SGHTA and CDR2 is FQGNSA. Trimming stripped 5 bases from V and 3 bases from J, with 7 bases between. The CDR3 length is 12 residues. CDR3 DNA sequence: TGTGCCAGCAGCCGAGCAGACTATGGCTACACCTTC. Its translation is CASSRADYGYTF. Drawing the rest from reference TRBV7-2 and TRBJ1-2, the complete variable domain is GAGVSQSPSNKVTEKGKDVELRCDPISGHTALYWYRQSLGQGLEFLIYFQGNSAPDKSGLPSDRFSAERTGGSVSTLTIQRTQQEDSAVYLCASSRADYGYTFGSGTRLTVV.

The V gene is TRBV6-5, the J gene TRBJ2-2; D is undetermined. Germline CDR1 is MNHEY and CDR2 is SVGAGI. Trimming stripped 6 bases from V and 6 bases from J, with 8 bases between. The CDR3 is 12 residues long. CDR3 loop: CASRETAGELFF. CDR3 bases: TGTGCCAGCAGAGAGACCGCCGGGGAGCTGTTTTTT.

In this sample, this clonotype turned up once. This chain joins TRBV2 and TRBJ1-4, with a tentative D call TRBD1 (6 bases). This CDR3 region has 14 residues. V was clipped by 2 bases and J by 8 bases, with 12 bases between them. The germline V gene encodes CDR1 SNHLY and CDR2 FYNNEI. DNA of the CDR3: TGTGCCAGCAGTGAATGGGGGGCGCGGGAAAAACTGTTTTTT. It specifies CASSEWGAREKLFF.

In this sample, this clonotype turned up many times. The chain joins TRBV5-1 to TRBJ2-7, with 10 bases matching TRBD1. Trimming at V came to 0 bases and at J to 1 base, leaving 7 bases not matched to a gene. CDR1 is SGHRS and CDR2 is YFSETQ in the germline V gene. The CDR3 consists of 17 residues. As DNA, the CDR3 is TGCGCCAGCAGCTTGGCGGTCATGGGACAGGGGTCCTACGAGCAGTACTTC. Residues: CASSLAVMGQGSYEQYF.

This clonotype occurred a few times. V usage is TRBV28 and J usage is TRBJ2-3; D may correspond to TRBD1 or TRBD2 (6 bases each). Trimming stripped 6 bases from V and 9 bases from J, with 16 bases between. Germline assignment: CDR1 MDHEN and CDR2 SYDVKM. The CDR3 covers 13 residues. The CDR3 reads CASRETGGGTQYF. The CDR3 coding sequence is TGTGCCAGCAGAGAGACAGGAGGGGGAACGCAGTATTTT.

J is TRBJ2-3 and V is TRBV9, with 9 bases that match TRBD2. Trimming removed 0 bases from V and 1 base from J; junction bases left unmatched: 3. The CDR3 consists of 16 residues. Germline loops: CDR1 SGDLS, CDR2 YYNGEE. CDR3 DNA sequence: TGTGCCAGCAGCGTAGCGAGCGGGAGGCGCACAGATACGCAGTATTTT. Translation: CASSVASGRRTDTQYF.

Notes on this clonotype: A read error is possible here, since a much larger clone lies one base away. The V gene is TRBV5-1, the J gene TRBJ2-1, with 7 positions matching TRBD1. CDR1 is SGHRS, CDR2 YFSETQ, per germline. CDR3 length: 15 amino acids. Unmatched junction bases numbered 11, after V lost 1 base and J lost 10 bases. The CDR3 loop is CASSLSPGQNYEQFF. The CDR3 nucleotides read TGCGCCAGCAGCTTGAGTCCGGGACAGAACTACGAGCAGTTCTTC.

This clonotype occurred many times. The chain is built from TRBV11-2 and TRBJ2-7; no reliable D call. The CDR3 extends over 16 amino acids. Trimming removed 1 base at V and 8 bases at J, with 21 bases between. Germline loops: CDR1 SGHAT, CDR2 FQNNGV. The CDR3 reads CASSLVVRILVMKQYF. Written as DNA, the CDR3 is TGTGCCAGCAGCTTAGTCGTCCGGATTCTGGTCATGAAGCAGTACTTC. Filled out from reference TRBV11-2 and TRBJ2-7, the complete variable domain reads EAGVAQSPRYKIIEKRQSVAFWCNPISGHATLYWYQQILGQGPKLLIQFQNNGVVDDSQLPKDRFSAERLKGVDSTLKIQPAKLEDSAVYLCASSLVVRILVMKQYFGPGTRLTVT.

This chain uses TRBV24-1 with TRBJ2-1; D perhaps matches TRBD2 (6 bases). The CDR3 is made up of 16 amino acids. Per germline, CDR1 KGHDR and CDR2 SFDVKD. V was clipped by 3 bases and J by 4 bases, with 15 bases between them. This chain's CDR3 is CATSDGGLSSYNEQFF. The DNA for the CDR3 is TGTGCCACCAGTGATGGGGGGTTAAGCTCATACAATGAGCAGTTCTTC.

This clonotype was recorded at least ten times. The rearrangement uses TRBV11-3 and TRBJ2-1; TRBD2 matches at 8 bases. V dropped 0 bases and J dropped 0; count of bases not matched to a gene: 7. This CDR3 contains 18 residues. Germline V gene data show CDR1 as SGHNT and CDR2 as YENEEA. The CDR3 loop is CASSLDRYGGGSYNEQFF. The CDR3 region has the DNA TGTGCCAGCAGCTTAGATAGGTACGGGGGGGGCTCCTACAATGAGCAGTTCTTC.

This clonotype has a count of ten or more. V usage is TRBV20-1 and J usage is TRBJ2-1; 9 nucleotides align to TRBD1. This CDR3 region has 13 residues. Germline loops: CDR1 DFQATT, CDR2 SNEGSKA (reference sequence). The CDR3 sequence is CSPGGQGNNEQFF. As DNA, the CDR3 is TGCAGCCCCGGTGGACAGGGGAACAATGAGCAGTTCTTC.